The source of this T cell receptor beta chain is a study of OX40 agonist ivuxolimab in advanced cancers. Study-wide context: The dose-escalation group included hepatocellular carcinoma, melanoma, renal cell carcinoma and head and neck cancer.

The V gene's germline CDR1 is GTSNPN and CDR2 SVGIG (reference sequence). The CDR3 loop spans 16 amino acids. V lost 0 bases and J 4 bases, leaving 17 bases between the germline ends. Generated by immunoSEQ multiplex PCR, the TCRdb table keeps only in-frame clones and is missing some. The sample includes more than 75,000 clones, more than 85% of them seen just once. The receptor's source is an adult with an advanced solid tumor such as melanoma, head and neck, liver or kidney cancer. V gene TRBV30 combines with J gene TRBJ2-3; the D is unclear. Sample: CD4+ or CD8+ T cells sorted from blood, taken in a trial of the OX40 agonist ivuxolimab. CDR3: CAWSVQWVNGPDTQYF. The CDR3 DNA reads TGTGCCTGGAGTGTACAGTGGGTTAATGGACCAGATACGCAGTATTTT. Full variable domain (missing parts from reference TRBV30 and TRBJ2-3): SQTIHQWPATLVQPVGSPLSLECTVEGTSNPNLYWYRQAAGRGLQLLFYSVGIGQISSEVPQNLSASRPQDRQFILSSKKLLLSDSGFYLCAWSVQWVNGPDTQYFGPGTRLTVL.